One sample yielded the 31 T cell receptor beta chains listed below, sequenced in a study of cytomegalovirus exposure and HLA in healthy donors. Repertoires were generated with immunoSEQ multiplex PCR, while TCRdb's copy carries only in-frame clones and drops some. The sample consists of 67,000 or so clones, just under 95% of them appearing once. Sample: PBMCs. The receptor source for this set is a man between 18 and 29 years old in good health and CMV-seropositive.

V gene TRBV6-1 combines with J gene TRBJ1-5; 7 bases align to TRBD1. The CDR3 has 14 residues. V lost 2 bases and J lost 8; bases outside the gene matches: 6. Per germline, CDR1 MNHNS and CDR2 SASEGT. CDR3: CASSELGGGEPQHF. DNA of the CDR3: TGTGCCAGCAGTGAATTAGGGGGCGGTGAGCCCCAGCATTTT.

The chain carries TRBV4-1 and TRBJ1-2; 7 bases are shared with TRBD1. The germline V gene has CDR1 MGHRA and CDR2 YSYEKL. The CDR3 runs 18 residues. V lost 0 bases to trimming and J lost 2 bases; unmatched junction nucleotides: 12. Written as DNA, the CDR3 is TGCGCCAGCAGCCAAGATGGACACACAGGGGATCGGAACTATGGCTACACCTTC. Encoded protein: CASSQDGHTGDRNYGYTF.

The chain links TRBV4-1 to TRBJ2-4, with a possible D match to TRBD2 (5 bases). V gave up 0 bases and J gave up 6 bases, with 12 bases separating them. Germline assignment: CDR1 MGHRA and CDR2 YSYEKL. CDR3 length: 15 residues. CDR3 coding DNA: TGCGCCAGCAGCCAAGAACCGGGGTGGGTAAACATTCAGTACTTC. This translates into CASSQEPGWVNIQYF.

This sequence joins TRBV5-1 and TRBJ2-5, with TRBD1 matching over 9 bases. The DNA end favors TRBJ2-7, so the J call may be wrong. The germline V gene has CDR1 SGHRS and CDR2 YFSETQ. The length of the CDR3 is 14 residues. This CDR3 reads CASSTGTGLDEQYF. The CDR3 coding sequence is TGCGCCAGCAGTACCGGGACAGGGCTCGACGAGCAGTACTTC.

The V gene is TRBV5-6, the J gene TRBJ1-6; no reliable D call. This CDR3 is built from 12 residues. CDR1 is SGHDT and CDR2 is YYEEEE in the germline V gene. Trimming cost V 5 bases and J 9 bases, with 9 bases left between them. CDR3 nucleotide sequence: TGTGCCAGCAGTTTATCGGGTTCACCCCTCCACTTT. Residues: CASSLSGSPLHF.

V usage is TRBV7-2 and J usage is TRBJ1-2; D is perhaps TRBD1 (5 bases). V shed 2 bases and J shed 2 bases, with 15 bases lying between them. Germline V gene lookup returns CDR1 SGHTA and CDR2 FQGNSA. The CDR3 has 16 amino acids. The DNA of the CDR3 is TGTGCCAGCAGCTTAAGTGTGCGGCAGGGAAACTATGGCTACACCTTC. Its protein product is CASSLSVRQGNYGYTF.

The chain recombines TRBV7-9 with TRBJ1-2; TRBD1 matches 9 bases. With 4 bases clipped from V and 8 bases from J, the junction kept 11 bases outside the gene matches. Per germline, CDR1 SEHNR and CDR2 FQNEAQ (reference sequence). The CDR3 totals 15 residues. CDR3 protein: CASSSFTGTGKGYTF. As DNA, the CDR3 is TGTGCCAGCAGCTCCTTTACCGGGACAGGGAAAGGCTACACCTTC.

CDR3 sequence: CASSPPTGPYNEQFF. CDR3 nucleotides: TGTGCCAGCAGTCCCCCTACAGGGCCCTACAATGAGCAGTTCTTC. V usage is TRBV28 and J usage is TRBJ2-1, with D possibly matching TRBD1 (6 bases). The CDR3 has 15 residues. Trimming took off 5 bases at V and 2 bases at J, with 13 bases between the two ends. Germline CDR1 and CDR2: MDHEN and SYDVKM.

A single count supports this clone. The chain recombines TRBV5-1 with TRBJ2-1, with 8 bases aligning to TRBD2. Unmatched junction bases numbered 12, after V lost 3 bases and J lost 7 bases. CDR1 SGHRS and CDR2 YFSETQ come from the germline V gene. The CDR3 extends over 16 amino acids. CDR3 in DNA: TGCGCCAGCAGCTGGGGAGGAGCGGGGGCTGGGAATGAGCAGTTCTTC. Protein product: CASSWGGAGAGNEQFF.

In its sample, this clone was seen once. The chain couples TRBV6-5 to TRBJ1-2; 10 bases agree with TRBD1. This CDR3 is 15 amino acids long. V shed 0 bases, J shed 7 bases, and the junction held 5 bases outside the gene matches. CDR1 is MNHEY, CDR2 SVGAGI, per germline. The CDR3 DNA reads TGTGCCAGCAGTTACTCGTATGGGACAGGGGCTGGCTACACCTTC. Translation: CASSYSYGTGAGYTF.

The rearrangement joins TRBV9 to TRBJ2-1; D perhaps matches TRBD2 (6 bases). The germline V gene has CDR1 SGDLS and CDR2 YYNGEE. Trimming took off 0 bases at V and 6 bases at J, with 16 bases between the two ends. This CDR3 spans 16 amino acids. In nucleotides, the CDR3 is TGTGCCAGCAGCGTAGAGTTGTCGGGAGCGAGCAATGAGCAGTTCTTC. Translated, it gives CASSVELSGASNEQFF.

This chain joins TRBV11-2 and TRBJ2-7; no clear D gene. CDR1 SGHAT and CDR2 FQNNGV come from the germline V gene. V lost 4 bases and J lost 3, with 16 bases in between. CDR3 length: 15 amino acids. CDR3 sequence reads: CASSSTPGGIYEQYF. Written as DNA, the CDR3 is TGTGCCAGCAGCTCCACTCCCGGCGGAATCTACGAGCAGTACTTC.

This chain joins TRBV11-2 and TRBJ1-2, with a tentative D call TRBD1 (6 bases). Germline V gene lookup returns CDR1 SGHAT and CDR2 FQNNGV. The CDR3 totals 15 residues. V was trimmed by 3 bases and J by 2 bases, leaving 13 bases between them. The chain's CDR3 is CASSLGGGGNYGYTF. In DNA, the CDR3 is TGTGCCAGCAGCTTGGGTGGGGGGGGCAACTATGGCTACACCTTC. Full variable domain (remainder filled in from reference TRBV11-2 and TRBJ1-2): EAGVAQSPRYKIIEKRQSVAFWCNPISGHATLYWYQQILGQGPKLLIQFQNNGVVDDSQLPKDRFSAERLKGVDSTLKIQPAKLEDSAVYLCASSLGGGGNYGYTFGSGTRLTVV.

This chain links TRBV6-1 with TRBJ1-1, with 8 bases lining up with TRBD1. The J segment lost 8 bases and the V segment lost 4 bases, leaving 6 bases of the junction unmatched. Germline values: CDR1 MNHNS, CDR2 SASEGT. CDR3 length: 13 residues. CDR3 region: CASSGPTGVEAFF. In nucleotides, the CDR3 is TGTGCCAGCAGTGGACCGACAGGGGTCGAAGCTTTCTTT.

Worth noting for this clone: Other DNA sequences of this sample code for an identical CDR3. The rearrangement links TRBV9 to TRBJ1-3; 8 bases are a match to TRBD1. Germline-derived CDR1 and CDR2 are SGDLS and YYNGEE. V dropped 2 bases and J dropped 4; count of bases not matched to a gene: 2. The CDR3 is 14 amino acids. The CDR3 sequence: CASSVQGAGNTIYF. The DNA for the CDR3 is TGTGCCAGCAGCGTGCAGGGGGCGGGAAACACCATATATTTT.

The rearrangement joins TRBV30 to TRBJ2-7; TRBD1 matches 8 bases. The CDR3 covers 13 residues. Germline CDR1 GTSNPN, CDR2 SVGIG (reference sequence). V was clipped by 1 base and J by 3 bases; unmatched bases: 2. The CDR3, as DNA: TGTGCCTGGAGTGGACAGGGGTTCTACGAGCAGTACTTC. Its translation is CAWSGQGFYEQYF.

This chain joins TRBV29-1 and TRBJ2-2; 14 nucleotides agree with TRBD2. Germline CDR1 SQVTM, CDR2 ANQGSEA. V was clipped by 6 bases and J by 7 bases; unmatched bases: 10. CDR3 size: 16 residues. CDR3 nucleotides: TGCAGCGTCCATGGGACTAGCGGGAGCGCAAGCGGGGAGCTGTTTTTT. Protein: CSVHGTSGSASGELFF.

V and J are TRBV29-1 and TRBJ1-2; D is possibly TRBD1 (5 bases). Germline V gene data show CDR1 as SQVTM and CDR2 as ANQGSEA. This CDR3 is 11 amino acids long. V lost 5 bases and J 6 bases, leaving 10 bases between the germline ends. CDR3 amino acids: CSVSVGDGYTF. For the CDR3, the DNA is TGCAGCGTTTCGGTAGGGGATGGCTACACCTTC.

The CDR3 DNA sequence: TGTGCCAGCAGTTACTCCGCCCGGGGGATGTGGTATGGCTACACCTTC. Protein product: CASSYSARGMWYGYTF. The chain joins TRBV6-5 to TRBJ1-2, with a weak D call TRBD1 (5 bases). V dropped 0 bases and J dropped 5 bases, with 16 bases sitting between them. The CDR3 runs to 16 residues. The germline V gene encodes CDR1 MNHEY and CDR2 SVGAGI.

J is TRBJ1-2 and V is TRBV15; 7 bases map to TRBD1. The CDR3 is 13 residues long. The germline V gene encodes CDR1 LNHNV and CDR2 YYDKDF (reference sequence). Germline trimming cut 3 bases from V and 8 bases from J; bases unmatched to any gene: 6. CDR3 in amino acids: CATSSDRVSGYTF. CDR3 nucleotides: TGTGCCACCAGCAGTGACAGGGTGAGCGGCTACACCTTC. Filled out from reference TRBV15 and TRBJ1-2, the complete variable domain reads DAMVIQNPRYQVTQFGKPVTLSCSQTLNHNVMYWYQQKSSQAPKLLFHYYDKDFNNEADTPDNFQSRRPNTSFCFLDIRSPGLGDTAMYLCATSSDRVSGYTFGSGTRLTVV.

The chain recombines TRBV6-1 with TRBJ1-4; maybe TRBD1 (6 bases). The CDR3 covers 14 residues. Germline CDR1 is MNHNS and CDR2 is SASEGT. Trimming cost V 6 bases and J 7 bases, with 15 bases left between them. The CDR3 DNA reads as TGTGCCAGCAGGGGGGCAGGGTTTCGTGAAAAACTGTTTTTT. Protein sequence: CASRGAGFREKLFF.

The rearrangement links TRBV29-1 to TRBJ2-3, with a possible D match to TRBD2 (5 bases). Germline CDR1 reads SQVTM; CDR2 reads ANQGSEA. Trimming shortened V by 7 bases and J by 5 bases, and 7 bases separated the two germline ends. The CDR3 is 10 residues long. CDR3 in amino acids: CSGRGDTQYF. The DNA for the CDR3 is TGCAGCGGCCGGGGAGATACGCAGTATTTT.

This sequence joins TRBV5-5 and TRBJ2-1, with 12 bases that match TRBD2. V trimming: 5 bases; J trimming: 7 bases; junction bases outside the gene matches: 10. Germline values: CDR1 SGHKS, CDR2 YYEKEE (reference sequence). The CDR3 totals 16 residues. DNA of the CDR3: TGTGCCAGCAGGGCTGATCCTAGCGGGAGGGGAAATGAGCAGTTCTTC. It yields the protein CASRADPSGRGNEQFF.

The chain combines TRBV7-4 with TRBJ1-4; 10 bases fit TRBD1. Germline V gene lookup returns CDR1 SGHVT and CDR2 SQSDAQ. This CDR3 has 16 amino acids. V was pared by 5 bases and J by 8 bases, with 11 bases of the junction left unmatched. The CDR3 reads CASSLLGTGVFEKLFF. The CDR3 DNA reads TGTGCCAGCAGCCTTTTGGGGACAGGGGTCTTCGAAAAACTGTTTTTT.

The CDR3 nucleotides are TGCAGCGTCGCGCGAGGGCGGGATCCCCTGAATGAGCAGTTCTTC. Amino acid sequence: CSVARGRDPLNEQFF. The chain combines TRBV29-1 with TRBJ2-1, with D possibly TRBD2 on 6 matching bases. V lost 6 bases to trimming and J lost 7 bases, with 22 bases between them. Germline lookup yields CDR1 SQVTM and CDR2 ANQGSEA. The CDR3 runs 15 residues.

This chain's CDR3 is CASSRDRVNEKLFF. CDR3 sequence (DNA): TGTGCCAGCAGCCGGGACAGAGTAAATGAAAAACTGTTTTTT. This sequence joins TRBV6-5 and TRBJ1-4; 7 nucleotides align to TRBD1. V trimming: 6 bases; J trimming: 5 bases; junction bases outside the gene matches: 6. Germline loops: CDR1 MNHEY, CDR2 SVGAGI. CDR3 length: 14 residues.

CDR3 nucleotide sequence: TGTGCCACCAGCAGAGGAGGGGGACTAGCGGGGGCCCCCTACAATGAGCAGTTCTTC. Translated: CATSRGGGLAGAPYNEQFF. The rearrangement links TRBV15 to TRBJ2-1, with 14 bases matching TRBD2. The germline gives CDR1 LNHNV, CDR2 YYDKDF (reference sequence). V gave up 1 base and J gave up 2 bases; unmatched junction bases: 7. This CDR3 has 19 residues.

The chain recombines TRBV19 with TRBJ1-1; 7 nucleotides line up with TRBD1. The CDR3 is 13 residues long. Trimming took 5 bases from V and 4 from J; bases not matched to a gene: 4. The V gene's germline CDR1 is LNHDA and CDR2 SQIVND (reference sequence). CDR3 DNA sequence: TGTGCCAGTAGTCTACAGGGGACCACTGAAGCTTTCTTT. It is translated as CASSLQGTTEAFF.

The rearrangement links TRBV5-1 to TRBJ2-3; no clear D gene. Germline-derived CDR1 and CDR2 are SGHRS and YFSETQ. Trimming took 4 bases from V and 4 from J, leaving 10 bases between them. This CDR3 has 13 residues. The DNA of the CDR3 is TGCGCCAGCAGCAGACAAGACCCAGATACGCAGTATTTT. Translation gives CASSRQDPDTQYF.

This chain uses TRBV15 with TRBJ1-1; maybe TRBD1 (5 bases). From germline, CDR1 is LNHNV and CDR2 YYDKDF (reference sequence). There are 13 residues in the CDR3. V was trimmed by 5 bases and J by 1 base, leaving 8 bases between them. The DNA for the CDR3 is TGTGCCACCAGCTACACAGGGAACACTGAAGCTTTCTTT. Its protein product is CATSYTGNTEAFF.

The rearrangement links TRBV10-3 to TRBJ2-3; possible D gene TRBD2, 7 bases. Trimming pared 6 bases from V and 8 bases from J, leaving 18 bases between. CDR1 and CDR2 from the germline V gene are ENHRY and SYGVKD. The CDR3 sequence is 14 residues long. In DNA, the CDR3 is TGTGCCATCAGCGGGGGGCCGTCAGGTGGTACGCAGTATTTT. It yields the protein CAISGGPSGGTQYF.